One and the same sample provided the 20 T cell receptor beta chains below, sequenced in a study of cytomegalovirus exposure and HLA in healthy donors. Amplification used 60 Vbeta primers and 13 Jbeta primers. Using immunoSEQ multiplex PCR, the repertoire was profiled, and TCRdb retains in-frame clones only, with some absent. The sample lists roughly 130,000 clones, about 80% seen once, with roughly 2% in the top ten. The specimen was PBMCs. These receptors originate from a man aged 18 to 30 in good health and CMV-seronegative.

The CDR3 sequence: CARSSQDRKNSPLHF. The CDR3 nucleotides read TGTGCCAGAAGTTCCCAGGACAGGAAAAATTCACCCCTCCACTTT. This chain connects TRBV5-3 to TRBJ1-6, with 7 bases that match TRBD1. TRBV5-3 is identified as an open reading frame with a role that is uncertain. Trimming at V came to 5 bases and at J to 7 bases, leaving 9 bases not matched to a gene. The CDR3 extends over 15 amino acids.

The chain is built from TRBV10-3 and TRBJ2-7; TRBD2 matches 8 bases. Germline lookup yields CDR1 ENHRY and CDR2 SYGVKD. The length of the CDR3 is 13 residues. V lost 10 bases to trimming and J lost 4 bases; unmatched junction nucleotides: 9. The CDR3 bases are TGTGCCACCGCCGGGACTAGTAGTTACGAGCAGTACTTC. Translated: CATAGTSSYEQYF.

V gene TRBV15 combines with J gene TRBJ2-4, with a possible D match to TRBD1 (5 bases). The CDR3 is 16 residues long. The V and J ends lost 10 bases and 7 bases respectively, with 26 bases between them. Per the germline V gene, CDR1 is LNHNV and CDR2 is YYDKDF (reference sequence). The CDR3 region is CANRKQGMRVINIQYF. The CDR3 DNA reads as TGTGCCAATCGGAAGCAGGGTATGAGAGTTATTAACATTCAGTACTTC.

This chain connects TRBV4-2 to TRBJ1-6; the D is unclear. This CDR3 spans 15 amino acids. Germline V lookup: CDR1 LGHNA, CDR2 YNFKEQ. Deletions cut 0 bases from V and 10 bases from J, with 13 bases between. The CDR3 sequence: CASSQERSSRSPLHF. In nucleotides, the CDR3 is TGTGCCAGCAGCCAAGAAAGATCGTCCAGATCACCCCTCCACTTT.

This chain joins TRBV5-1 and TRBJ2-2; 7 bases align to TRBD2. V shed 0 bases, J shed 2 bases, and the junction held 7 bases outside the gene matches. The CDR3 sequence is 17 residues long. Germline lookup yields CDR1 SGHRS and CDR2 YFSETQ. CDR3 region: CASSLAEAGINTGELFF. As DNA, the CDR3 is TGCGCCAGCAGCTTGGCCGAAGCGGGGATCAACACCGGGGAGCTGTTTTTT. Based on the CDR3 plus reference TRBV5-1 and TRBJ2-2, the full variable domain is KAGVTQTPRYLIKTRGQQVTLSCSPISGHRSVSWYQQTPGQGLQFLFEYFSETQRNKGNFPGRFSGRQFSNSRSEMNVSTLELGDSALYLCASSLAEAGINTGELFFGEGSRLTVL.

V gene TRBV18 combines with J gene TRBJ1-1; D may be TRBD1 (5 bases). The CDR3 spans 13 residues. The V gene's germline CDR1 is KGHSH and CDR2 LQKENI. Trimming took off 5 bases at V and 2 bases at J, with 9 bases between the two ends. The CDR3 spells CASSSGTNTEAFF. The CDR3 coding sequence is TGTGCCAGCTCATCTGGGACTAACACTGAAGCTTTCTTT. Complete variable domain (other parts from reference TRBV18 and TRBJ1-1): NAGVMQNPRHLVRRRGQEARLRCSPMKGHSHVYWYRQLPEEGLKFMVYLQKENIIDESGMPKERFSAEFPKEGPSILRIQQVVRGDSAAYFCASSSGTNTEAFFGQGTRLTVV.

The chain recombines TRBV28 with TRBJ2-2; 7 nucleotides line up with TRBD2. The length of the CDR3 is 14 residues. V lost 10 bases to trimming and J lost 7 bases; unmatched junction nucleotides: 12. Per germline, CDR1 MDHEN and CDR2 SYDVKM. As DNA, the CDR3 is TGTGCCACCCGGGCCCCGGGGGGAGTCGGGGAGCTGTTTTTT. It translates to CATRAPGGVGELFF.

Details on this clone: A junction end diverges from the germline sequence, so it may reflect a read error. The genes are TRBV7-7 and TRBJ2-5; TRBD2 aligns across 9 bases. This CDR3 is 15 amino acids long. The germline V gene has CDR1 SSHAT and CDR2 FNYEAQ (reference sequence). The CDR3 coding sequence is TGTGCTAGCAGCTTAGCGCGGGGGGGCGGAGAGACCCAGTACTTC. Amino acid sequence: CASSLARGGGETQYF.

The chain carries TRBV9 and TRBJ2-3; D possibly corresponds to TRBD2 (6 bases). Germline lookup yields CDR1 SGDLS and CDR2 YYNGEE. This CDR3 has 15 residues. Trimming took 6 bases from V and 1 from J, leaving 15 bases between them. The CDR3 sequence: CASTILASGTDTQYF. As DNA, the CDR3 is TGTGCCAGCACCATACTAGCAAGCGGCACAGATACGCAGTATTTT.

The rearrangement links TRBV28 to TRBJ1-1; D is uncertain. There are 14 residues in the CDR3. Germline lookup yields CDR1 MDHEN and CDR2 SYDVKM. Between the trimmed V and J ends, which lost 5 bases and 2 bases, there was a span of 12 bases. The CDR3 loop is CASSVQQANTEAFF. The CDR3 DNA sequence: TGTGCCAGCAGTGTTCAGCAGGCAAACACTGAAGCTTTCTTT.

This clone appeared a few times. The chain is built from TRBV18 and TRBJ2-2; TRBD2 might be the D (7 bases). The CDR3 spans 14 residues. In germline, CDR1 is KGHSH, CDR2 LQKENI. Trimming removed 1 base at V and 7 bases at J, with 10 bases between. The DNA of the CDR3 is TGTGCCAGCTCACCACGGGAGGGGGTCGGGGAGCTGTTTTTT. Its translation is CASSPREGVGELFF.

This clone was recorded once. V is TRBV27 and J is TRBJ2-3; 8 bases match TRBD1. The J segment lost 6 bases and the V segment lost 4 bases, leaving 9 bases of the junction unmatched. The CDR3 sequence is 15 residues long. Germline CDR1 is MNHEY and CDR2 is SMNVEV (reference sequence). CDR3 sequence: CASSSDRVASDTQYF. The DNA for the CDR3 is TGTGCCAGCAGTTCGGACAGGGTCGCTTCGGATACGCAGTATTTT.

The rearrangement links TRBV9 to TRBJ2-2; 12 nucleotides line up with TRBD2. This CDR3 is 14 amino acids long. V lost 5 bases to trimming and J lost 5 bases; unmatched junction nucleotides: 1. Germline CDR1 is SGDLS and CDR2 is YYNGEE. This chain's CDR3 is CASRTSGRTGELFF. For the CDR3, the DNA is TGTGCCAGCAGGACTAGCGGGAGAACCGGGGAGCTGTTTTTT.

This chain joins TRBV5-1 and TRBJ2-1, with 7 bases aligning to TRBD2. Per germline, CDR1 SGHRS and CDR2 YFSETQ. The V segment lost 0 bases and the J segment 0 bases; nucleotides outside the gene matches: 9. CDR3 size: 18 residues. The CDR3 DNA reads TGCGCCAGCAGCTTGGCCTCCACTAGCGAGAGCTCCTACAATGAGCAGTTCTTC. This gives the protein CASSLASTSESSYNEQFF.

The rearrangement links TRBV7-9 to TRBJ2-5; 8 bases are a match to TRBD2. Germline V lookup: CDR1 SEHNR, CDR2 FQNEAQ (reference sequence). J gave up 1 base and V 3 bases, and 7 bases lay outside the gene matches. The CDR3 has 16 amino acids. The CDR3 region has the DNA TGTGCCAGCAGCTTCTCAGCGGGAGTCACCCAAGAGACCCAGTACTTC. Encoded protein: CASSFSAGVTQETQYF.

In this sample, this clone turned up a few times. The V and J genes are TRBV9 and TRBJ1-6; maybe TRBD1 (6 bases). The germline V gene encodes CDR1 SGDLS and CDR2 YYNGEE. The CDR3 totals 15 residues. The ends were cut back, 0 bases at V and 7 bases at J, with 11 bases in the middle. CDR3 protein: CASSVAGAQNSPLHF. CDR3 in DNA: TGTGCCAGCAGCGTAGCAGGGGCTCAGAATTCACCCCTCCACTTT.

V gene TRBV18 combines with J gene TRBJ2-3; possible D gene TRBD2, 5 bases. The V gene's germline CDR1 is KGHSH and CDR2 LQKENI. This CDR3 is 14 amino acids long. Trimming stripped 5 bases from V and 2 bases from J, with 11 bases between. The CDR3 DNA reads as TGTGCCAGCTCAACTAACCGGGACACAGATACGCAGTATTTT. Translated, it gives CASSTNRDTDTQYF.

The CDR3 loop reads CASQWGGTFYEQYF. The CDR3 DNA follows: TGTGCCAGCCAATGGGGCGGGACCTTCTACGAGCAGTACTTC. The rearrangement links TRBV28 to TRBJ2-7; perhaps TRBD2 as D (6 bases). There are 14 residues in the CDR3. Between the trimmed V and J ends, which lost 8 bases and 3 bases, there was a span of 17 bases. Germline V lookup: CDR1 MDHEN, CDR2 SYDVKM. Together with reference TRBV28 and TRBJ2-7, the CDR3 gives the full variable domain: DVKVTQSSRYLVKRTGEKVFLECVQDMDHENMFWYRQDPGLGLRLIYFSYDVKMKEKGDIPEGYSVSREKKERFSLILESASTNQTSMYLCASQWGGTFYEQYFGPGTRLTVT.

The V gene is TRBV27, the J gene TRBJ2-5; no clear D gene. V shed 2 bases and J shed 2 bases, with 6 bases lying between them. The germline CDR1 and CDR2 sequences are MNHEY and SMNVEV (reference sequence). The CDR3 contains 13 residues. The chain's CDR3 is CASSLTTQETQYF. The CDR3 nucleotides read TGTGCCAGCAGTTTAACGACTCAAGAGACCCAGTACTTC.

The chain combines TRBV7-3 with TRBJ2-3; 8 bases are shared with TRBD2. From germline, CDR1 is SGHTA and CDR2 FQGTGA. The ends lost 7 bases at V and 6 bases at J; junction bases unmatched: 15. The CDR3 contains 16 residues. DNA for the CDR3: TGTGCCAGCACCCTACTCGGCGGGGGGCCCTTTGATACGCAGTATTTT. Protein product: CASTLLGGGPFDTQYF.